This T cell receptor beta chain came from a study of blood T cell repertoires in COVID-19. Trimming stripped 1 base from V and 9 bases from J, with 10 bases between. The CDR3 covers 13 residues. Germline V lookup: CDR1 SGHTA, CDR2 FQGNSA. Repertoires were generated with immunoSEQ multiplex PCR, while TCRdb's copy carries only in-frame clones and drops some. The sample lists roughly 180,000 clones; 80% to 90% were seen once. What was sequenced was peripheral blood. The J gene is TRBJ2-1, the V gene TRBV7-2, with D possibly matching TRBD1 (5 bases). The receptor was derived from a man aged 65 to 85 with active or convalescent COVID-19. The CDR3 spells CASSLEGWVEQFF. The DNA of the CDR3 is TGTGCCAGCAGCTTAGAGGGGTGGGTTGAGCAGTTCTTC.